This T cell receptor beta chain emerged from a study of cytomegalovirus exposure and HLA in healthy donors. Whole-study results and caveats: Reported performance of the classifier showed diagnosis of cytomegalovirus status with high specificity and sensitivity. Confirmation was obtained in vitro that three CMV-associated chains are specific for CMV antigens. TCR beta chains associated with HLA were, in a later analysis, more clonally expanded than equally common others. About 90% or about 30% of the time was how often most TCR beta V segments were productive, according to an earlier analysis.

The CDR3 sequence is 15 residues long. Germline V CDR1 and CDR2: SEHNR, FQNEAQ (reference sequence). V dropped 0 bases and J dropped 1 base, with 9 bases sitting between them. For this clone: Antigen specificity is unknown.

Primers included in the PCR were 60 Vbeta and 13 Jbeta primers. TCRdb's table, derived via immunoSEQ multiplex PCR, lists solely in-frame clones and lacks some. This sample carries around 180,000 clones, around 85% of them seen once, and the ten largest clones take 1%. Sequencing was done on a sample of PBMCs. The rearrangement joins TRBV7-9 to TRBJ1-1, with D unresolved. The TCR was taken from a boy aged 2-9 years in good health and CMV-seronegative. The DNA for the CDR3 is TGTGCCAGCAGCTTAGCAGGAGGGTCGAACACTGAAGCTTTCTTT. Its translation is CASSLAGGSNTEAFF.